Detailed here is one TCR beta chain. In this sample, this clone turned up a few times. It has no known antigen specificity. The sample holds no much larger clone one base away, and base qualities are not on file. The High Capacity cDNA Reverse Transcription Kit was used to reverse transcribe all of the isolated RNA, meaning that expressed TCRB transcripts were what got sequenced. Deep immunoSEQ sequencing was performed on naive, central memory and regulatory T cell samples, with an average of around 3.4 million total reads per sample. Sorted cells were lysed in RLT buffer, and RNA was extracted using DNase-treated RNeasy Micro or Mini kits according to cell number. To prevent cross-contamination, each cell subset was processed individually, whereas patient and healthy donor samples were processed jointly. TCRB sequences were amplified from cDNA with the immunoSEQ multiplex PCR, producing 87-bp fragments spanning the CDR3 region. Sequencing of the amplicons was done on the Illumina HiSeq platform. Concerning the study's data processing: PCR bias was computationally corrected using synthetic template baselines, reads within Hamming distance 2 were collapsed, and singletons that could not be merged were discarded. Reads were aligned against IMGT so that V, D and J genes, CDR3 length and insertions or deletions at six rearrangement sites could be assigned. Within each subset, clonotype counts were normalized to sorted cell number, and only after that were true diversity and Gini coefficients computed with the tcR R package. The overlap coefficient, calculated on TCRB nucleotide sequences, was used to quantify repertoire sharing. The table comes from immuneACCESS by way of TCRdb, which keeps in-frame sequences with V and J called. Part of the clones is missing from these tables; in studies checked, under half for an unresolved V gene and the rest for unknown reasons. V, J and clone size are taken as reported in that table, and D and trimming were inferred from the DNA itself. The sample contains 200,000 to 250,000 clones, roughly 11% of them found a single time. The ten largest clones take up 1% to 1.5% of the sample.

V is cut by 1 base and J by 6 bases, and the space between the germline ends is 2 bases. Including cysteine and phenylalanine, the CDR3 has 11 amino acids. CDR3 DNA is the only sequence kept; it has 33 bases, read in frame from the first base. Reading the germline V gene gives CDR1 ENHRY and CDR2 SYGVKD. From each donor, a single peripheral blood sample of approximately 0.11 L on average was drawn into heparinised tubes. Naive, central memory, regulatory and stem cell-like memory CD4+ T cells were sorted on a BD FACSAria II using a panel including CD45RO, CCR7, CD25, CD127, CD95 and CD27. Purity was above 98% for every sorted population. Right away, PBMCs were isolated by Lymphoprep density gradient centrifugation and were stained directly, with no culture step. So that batch effects would be minimized, each experiment stained and sorted samples in pairs, pairing one healthy donor with one patient.

This specimen comes from a study of beta chain features in type 1 diabetes (dated by TCRdb to 2016 to 2019). With regard to the full study: Patients and healthy donors did not differ in mean age, gender distribution, total cell number or subset yield. Across all samples, some 100,000,000 sorted cells were examined, and cell number per subset correlated strongly with RNA yield. Naive and central memory subsets were obtained from all 30 or so donors, but regulatory and stem cell-like memory subsets were isolated from only 8 patients and roughly eight healthy donors. The study compared the TCRB repertoires of sorted circulating CD4+ T cell subsets in recently diagnosed type 1 diabetes patients with those in matched healthy donors. Findings and caveats that apply to the study as a whole: Sequencing cDNA rather than genomic DNA could over-represent highly expressing activated cells, although activation and CD3 levels did not differ between groups. Shorter templates might have been favored by PCR, but patient and control samples were amplified and corrected together, so both groups would have been affected equally by any skew. At VDJ recombination sites, patients with type 1 diabetes made fewer insertions and deleted more nucleotides, a pattern implying thymic rearrangement abnormalities. In all four CD4+ subsets, TCRB CDR3 length was moderately but significantly shorter in type 1 diabetes patients. Naive, central memory and regulatory TCRB repertoires appeared to be more similar among patients than among healthy donors. Only small numbers of individuals were included in the HLA sub-analyses, which left unresolved whether HLA type had any influence on TCRB rearrangement.

Material for sequencing was central memory CD4+ T cells from blood. This sequence uses TRBV10-3 and TRBJ2-3; no D gene can be assigned with confidence. The receptor comes from a man younger than 35 in good health. The CDR3: CAISEWDTQYF. In nucleotide form, the sequence is TGTGCCATCAGTGAGTGGGATACGCAGTATTTT.